The sequence of this TCR beta chain was determined in a study of T-cell reconstitution after alpha-beta-depleted transplantation in children. Findings and caveats of the study: For some patients, TCRbeta diversity was high at day 60 because of recipient T cells and thymic progenitors that survived. As was reported, about two months after transplant, alpha-beta T cells came from several hundred expanded graft clones. By one year post-transplant, T-cell counts and diversity largely arose from T cells that were newly produced.

Unique molecular identifiers were used in preparing the TCRbeta library. TCRdb ran MiXCR on the PCR reads and lists one entry per CDR3 protein. The table lists a few hundred thousand distinct CDR3 sequences, roughly 17% of them singletons. This clonotype has more than one count but fewer than ten. What it binds is not known. The germline V and J ends were trimmed by 3 bases and 2 bases, with 8 bases remaining between them. The CDR3 is 14 amino acids. Germline CDR1 and CDR2: DFQATT and SNEGSKA (reference sequence). This material consisted of PBMCs, mostly from graft donor cells, taken 360 days after TCRalphabeta/CD19-depleted stem cell transplant. The rearrangement joins TRBV20-1 to TRBJ2-6; unclear D gene. The clonotype originates from a boy under three years old who had a stem cell transplant for Wiskott-Aldrich syndrome, so the T cells may come from the graft donor. CDR3 sequence reads: CSARPLAGANVLTF. The CDR3 DNA follows: TGCAGTGCTAGGCCCTTAGCTGGGGCCAACGTCCTGACTTTC.